A selection of T cell receptor beta chains follows, all from one sample in a study of blood T cell repertoires in COVID-19. Data came from immunoSEQ multiplex PCR; TCRdb stores just in-frame clones and leaves some out. This table holds over 200,000 clones, 84% found once. The specimen sequenced was peripheral blood. Source of these receptors: a woman aged 80 or over with COVID-19, enrolled during active disease. The CDR3 runs from the conserved cysteine through the conserved F or W. The D gene is left open where the match is weak. Not all rows give a size; the values are once, few, many and, for expanded clones, a class.

V,size,D,J,DNA,CDR3
TRBV19,few,TRBD1,TRBJ1-2,TGTGCCAGTAGTATGCCCCGGACAGGGGGGCTGAATGGCTACACCTTC,CASSMPRTGGLNGYTF
TRBV19,once,.,TRBJ1-1,TGTGCCAGTAGTATGGGGAGGGCTAACACTGAAGCTTTCTTT,CASSMGRANTEAFF
TRBV9,.,.,TRBJ2-7,TGTGCCAGCAGCGTAGGGACAGCGACTTACGAGCAGTACTTC,CASSVGTATYEQYF
TRBV28,.,.,TRBJ2-7,TGTGCCAGTGCCCCGGTAGCGGAGGGACAGTACTTC,CASAPVAEGQYF
TRBV5-1,.,.,TRBJ1-6,TGCGCCAGCAGCCTAGAATATAATTCACCCCTCCACTTT,CASSLEYNSPLHF
TRBV5-8,.,.,TRBJ1-5,TGTGCCAGCGCCACAGGGTCCGGATATAGCAATCAGCCCCAGCATTTT,CASATGSGYSNQPQHF
TRBV11-2,.,.,TRBJ2-1,TGTGCCAGCAGCCGGACTGGTATTGAGCAGTTCTTC,CASSRTGIEQFF
TRBV5-6,.,TRBD1,TRBJ1-1,TGTGCCAGCAGCTTGTTAGGGGGCGAAATGAACACTGAAGCTTTCTTT,CASSLLGGEMNTEAFF
TRBV9,.,.,TRBJ2-2,TGTGCCAGCAGGCAACGGGAGACCTACACCGGGGAGCTGTTTTTT,CASRQRETYTGELFF
TRBV5-1,.,.,TRBJ1-2,TGCGCCAGCAGACCATCCACGGGGGGCTACACCTTC,CASRPSTGGYTF
TRBV5-1,medium-sized,TRBD1,TRBJ2-5,TGCGCCAGCAGCCCCCGGACAGGGACGGAAGAGACCCAGTACTTC,CASSPRTGTEETQYF
TRBV2,once,.,TRBJ1-1,TGTGCCAGCAGTGAATGGGGGGGAGAAGCTTTCTTT,CASSEWGGEAFF
TRBV20-1,.,.,TRBJ1-4,TGCAGTGCTACCCTCGGTGAAAAACTGTTTTTT,CSATLGEKLFF
TRBV27,.,TRBD2,TRBJ2-2,TGTGCCAGCAGTCCACTCAGCGGGAGGGGTTCCCCGGAGCTGTTTTTT,CASSPLSGRGSPELFF
TRBV7-9,.,TRBD1,TRBJ1-2,TGTGTAGGGGACAGGGGAAATTTTAACTATGGCTACACCTTC,CVGDRGNFNYGYTF
TRBV5-1,.,.,TRBJ2-2,TGCGCCAGCAGCTTGACAGGGCCCCGAGGGGAGCTGTTTTTT,CASSLTGPRGELFF
TRBV7-8,.,.,TRBJ1-5,TGTGCCAGCAGCCTACGGGGACAGCCCCAGCATTTT,CASSLRGQPQHF
TRBV5-1,.,.,TRBJ1-2,TGCGCCAGCAGCTTAGTAGGGGCGGAGAACTATGGCTACACCTTC,CASSLVGAENYGYTF
TRBV7-9,.,.,TRBJ1-1,TGTGCCAGCAGCACTTTCGCGCCCCCGTCGGAAGCTTTCTTT,CASSTFAPPSEAFF
TRBV4-1,.,TRBD2,TRBJ2-1,TGCGCCAGCAGCCAAGTGTCTAGCGGGAGAGGGTACAATGAGCAGTTCTTC,CASSQVSSGRGYNEQFF
TRBV19,few,TRBD2,TRBJ2-2,TGTGCCAGTAAGCGGGACCACGCGAACACCGGGGAGCTGTTTTTT,CASKRDHANTGELFF
TRBV5-4,.,TRBD2,TRBJ2-3,TGTGCCAGCAGCTTTGGACAGAGGACTAGCGGGAGCACAGATACGCAGTATTTT,CASSFGQRTSGSTDTQYF
TRBV18,.,.,TRBJ1-5,TGTGCCAGCTCCCGAGCGGGCGAGAATCAGCCCCAGCATTTT,CASSRAGENQPQHF
TRBV7-3,.,TRBD1,TRBJ1-2,TGTGCCAGCAGCCCCGGGACAGGGGAACTTGGCTACACCTTC,CASSPGTGELGYTF
TRBV2,.,.,TRBJ1-1,TGTGCCAGCAGGTTGGAGGTGAACACTGAAGCTTTCTTT,CASRLEVNTEAFF
TRBV6-5,.,.,TRBJ1-4,TGTGCCAGCACCCAGACAAGAACTAATGAAAAACTGTTTTTT,CASTQTRTNEKLFF
TRBV3-1/TRBV3-2,few,.,TRBJ1-4,TGTGCCAGCAGCCAAGGGGGGGCTAATGAAAAACTGTTTTTT,CASSQGGANEKLFF
TRBV6-2/TRBV6-3,.,.,TRBJ1-1,TGTGCCAGCAGTACAGACAGGCGGATCGTCACTGAAGCTTTCTTT,CASSTDRRIVTEAFF
TRBV7-3,.,.,TRBJ2-1,TGTGCCAGCAGTCCGAGCTCCTACAATGAGCAGTTCTTC,CASSPSSYNEQFF
TRBV19,.,TRBD1,TRBJ1-4,TGTGCCAGTACCGGACAGGTTGGAATAGGAAAACTGTTTTTT,CASTGQVGIGKLFF
TRBV18,few,TRBD1,TRBJ2-1,TGTGCCAGCTCACCCCGACAGGGTGTGATCAATGAGCAGTTCTTC,CASSPRQGVINEQFF
TRBV11-2,.,.,TRBJ1-1,TGTGCCAGCAGCTCCCAGGGCGACACTGAAGCTTTCTTT,CASSSQGDTEAFF
TRBV28,.,TRBD2,TRBJ2-7,TGTGCCAGCAGTCCTAGCGGGACAGTCTCCTACGAGCAGTACTTC,CASSPSGTVSYEQYF
TRBV5-4,.,TRBD1,TRBJ2-5,TGTGCCAGCAGCTCGACAGGGGCCGGACAAGAGACCCAGTACTTC,CASSSTGAGQETQYF
TRBV4-1,.,TRBD1,TRBJ1-1,TGCGCCAGCAGCCAAGGCAGGGGGCGGTCCACTGAAGCTTTCTTT,CASSQGRGRSTEAFF
TRBV3-1/TRBV3-2,.,.,TRBJ2-5,TGTGCCAGCAGCCAAACAGAGCTGGAGACCCAGTACTTC,CASSQTELETQYF
TRBV24-1,.,TRBD1,TRBJ1-2,TGTGCCACCAGGGATACAGGGGGCGGTGGCTACACCTTC,CATRDTGGGGYTF
TRBV7-3,.,TRBD1,TRBJ2-2,TGTGCCAGCAGCTTAATGGGACAGGGTAGCGGGGAGCTGTTTTTT,CASSLMGQGSGELFF
TRBV18,.,.,TRBJ1-4,TGTGCCAGCTCACCTACCATCCAGGGTGAAAAACTGTTTTTT,CASSPTIQGEKLFF
TRBV6-5,.,.,TRBJ1-1,TGTGCCAGCTCGAGAGCCCGGAACACTGAAGCTTTCTTT,CASSRARNTEAFF
TRBV19,.,TRBD1,TRBJ2-5,TGTGCCAGTAGTAGTACAGGGGGGGAGACCCAGTACTTC,CASSSTGGETQYF
TRBV14,.,TRBD1,TRBJ2-2,TGTGCCAGCAGCGCCGGGACAGGGCACACCGGGGAGCTGTTTTTT,CASSAGTGHTGELFF
TRBV7-2,.,TRBD1,TRBJ1-2,TGTGCCAGCAGCCCCCAGGGACAGGGAGGCTATGGCTACACCTTC,CASSPQGQGGYGYTF
TRBV3-1/TRBV3-2,.,.,TRBJ2-7,TGTGCCAGCTCACCCCAGGGGACATTCAGCTCCTACGAGCAGTACTTC,CASSPQGTFSSYEQYF
TRBV2,few,TRBD2,TRBJ2-1,TGTGCCAGCACGACTAGCGGGAGTGTAGGGAATGAGCAGTTCTTC,CASTTSGSVGNEQFF
TRBV19,once,.,TRBJ2-7,TGTGCCAGCGCGGGGTTTACCTACGAGCAGTACTTC,CASAGFTYEQYF
TRBV3-1/TRBV3-2,.,.,TRBJ2-5,TGTGCCAGCAGCCAAGTTAAAGAGACCCAGTACTTC,CASSQVKETQYF
TRBV7-9,.,.,TRBJ2-1,TGTGCCAGCAGCTTAGAGGGGAGGAATGAGCAGTTCTTC,CASSLEGRNEQFF
TRBV6-5,.,TRBD1,TRBJ1-1,TGTGCCAGCGTACCTTCCGGGACAGGGGTCACTGAAGCTTTCTTT,CASVPSGTGVTEAFF
TRBV2,.,.,TRBJ2-3,TGTGCCAGCAGTGGTTTAGTTACCGATACGCAGTATTTT,CASSGLVTDTQYF
TRBV5-1,.,.,TRBJ1-6,TGCGCCAGCAGCGCCGCCCTGGGGGGGGCAGGAAATTCACCCCTCCACTTT,CASSAALGGAGNSPLHF